The clone carrying this T cell receptor (beta chain) turned up a few times. No antigen is known for it. Sequenced material consisted of expressed TCRB transcripts (all of the isolated RNA was reverse transcribed). This table comes from immunoSEQ multiplex PCR, and its TCRdb copy is limited to in-frame clones, with some not included. In the table there are 640,000 or so clones, more than 12% of which are singletons. The data derive from a study of beta chain features in type 1 diabetes. Study-wide background: There were around 100,000,000 sorted cells examined across all samples. General observations from the study: People with Type 1 diabetes carried modestly yet significantly shorter TCRB CDR3s in all four CD4+ subsets. Patients' naive, central memory and regulatory TCRB repertoires appeared more alike than those of healthy donors.

V lost 4 bases to trimming and J lost 3 bases; unmatched junction nucleotides: 4. CDR3 length equals 13 residues. Looked up from germline, CDR1 is SGDLS and CDR2 is YYNGEE. This TCR derives from a man younger than 35 with type 1 diabetes. Material for sequencing was naive CD4+ T cells from blood. The genes are TRBV9 and TRBJ2-7; TRBD1 matches 7 bases. In DNA form, the CDR3 reads TGTGCCAGCAGCATCGGGACAGACTACGAGCAGTACTTC. Translation: CASSIGTDYEQYF.